A selection of T cell receptor beta chains follows, all from one sample in a study of cytomegalovirus exposure and HLA in healthy donors. Sequencing was performed with immunoSEQ multiplex PCR; in TCRdb, only in-frame clones are kept and a portion is missing. The repertoire holds 250,000 to 300,000 clones, with 85% to 90% as singletons. The sample consisted of PBMCs. The receptors shown here come from a woman under 30 in good health and CMV-seronegative. The CDR3 runs from the conserved cysteine through the conserved F or W. Fields, in order: D gene, V gene, clone size, J gene, CDR3 DNA, CDR3 protein. A D gene is named only where the DNA matches it firmly. Clone size is stated in some rows and not others, as once, few, many or a class when expanded.

>TRBD2|TRBV6-4|few|TRBJ2-7
TGTGCCATCGAGCGGGGGCCGTCTTACGAGCAGTACTTC
CAIERGPSYEQYF
>.|TRBV6-5|.|TRBJ2-3
TGTGCCAGCAGTTACGGGGCCCCGTCGACAGATACGCAGTATTTT
CASSYGAPSTDTQYF
>.|TRBV6-1|.|TRBJ2-2
TGTGCCAGCAGTGAACCGGGACACAACACCGGGGAGCTGTTTTTT
CASSEPGHNTGELFF
>.|TRBV7-2|.|TRBJ2-2
TGTGCCAGCAGCCCCTGGGTAGCTAACACCGGGGAGCTGTTTTTT
CASSPWVANTGELFF
>.|TRBV28|.|TRBJ1-3
TGTGCCAGCAGCCTTAGTTTAAACTCTGGAAACACCATATATTTT
CASSLSLNSGNTIYF
>.|TRBV2|.|TRBJ1-5
TGTGCCAGCAGTGGCGCAGGCTCAACCCAGCATTTT
CASSGAGSTQHF
>.|TRBV7-2|.|TRBJ2-5
TGTGCCAGCAGCTTAGTTAACGGGGGGCCAGGGGAGACCCAGTACTTC
CASSLVNGGPGETQYF
>TRBD2|TRBV5-1|.|TRBJ2-3
TGCGCCAGCAGCTTGACTGGGACTAGCGGGGGGGATACGCAGTATTTT
CASSLTGTSGGDTQYF
>TRBD1|TRBV27|once|TRBJ2-7
TGTGCCAGCAGTTTAACACAGGGGGCCTACGAGCAGTACTTC
CASSLTQGAYEQYF
>.|TRBV7-9|.|TRBJ1-2
TGTGCCAGCAGCGTCAATAGTGAGGGCTATGGCTACACCTTC
CASSVNSEGYGYTF
>.|TRBV10-3|once|TRBJ1-4
TGTGCCATCAGTGAGCCCAGTCATAATGAAAAACTGTTTTTT
CAISEPSHNEKLFF
>TRBD2|TRBV7-2|.|TRBJ2-7
TGTGCCAGCAGCTCCAGACTAGCGGGGATGATGCAGTACTTC
CASSSRLAGMMQYF
>.|TRBV19|.|TRBJ2-1
TGTGCCAGTAGTAGCTACCTGACTAGCAATGAGCAGTTCTTC
CASSSYLTSNEQFF
>.|TRBV4-2|.|TRBJ2-2
TGTGCCAGCAGCCAAGATAAGGGGGTCCTGAATTCCAACACCGGGGAGCTGTTTTTT
CASSQDKGVLNSNTGELFF
>TRBD1|TRBV10-3|.|TRBJ1-2
TGTGCCATCAGTGGGACAGGGGAGGATGGCTACACCTTC
CAISGTGEDGYTF
>TRBD1|TRBV7-9|.|TRBJ1-4
TGTGCCAGCAGCTTGCCTCAGGGGGCGCTTGAAAAACTGTTTTTT
CASSLPQGALEKLFF
>TRBD1|TRBV29-1|.|TRBJ1-1
TGCAGCGGACGACAGGGTCGGTGGGGGACTGAAGCTTTCTTT
CSGRQGRWGTEAFF
>TRBD1|TRBV4-1|few|TRBJ1-4
TGCGCCAGCAGCCAAGGGGGGACAGGCGATAATGAAAAACTGTTTTTT
CASSQGGTGDNEKLFF
>TRBD2|TRBV7-2|.|TRBJ2-3
TGTGCCAGCAAGCCGTACGGACTAGGGCAAGATACGCAGTATTTT
CASKPYGLGQDTQYF
>TRBD1|TRBV7-3|.|TRBJ2-5
TGTGCCAGCAGCTTAATGGTGACAGGGGGACGAGAGACCCAGTACTTC
CASSLMVTGGRETQYF
>TRBD1|TRBV7-9|.|TRBJ1-1
TGTGCCAGCTATGGGACAGAGATTCACACTGAAGCTTTCTTT
CASYGTEIHTEAFF
>TRBD2|TRBV7-8|.|TRBJ2-1
TGTGCCAGCAGCGCCGGGACCATAGCGGGGGAAAGCAATGAGCAGTTCTTC
CASSAGTIAGESNEQFF
>TRBD2|TRBV4-1|.|TRBJ2-2
TGCGCCAGCAGCCAAGGGACTAGCGGGGTTCGCACCGGGGAGCTGTTTTTT
CASSQGTSGVRTGELFF
>.|TRBV5-1|.|TRBJ2-2
TGCGCCAGCAGCTTGATAAGAAGTAGCAACACCGGGGAGCTGTTTTTT
CASSLIRSSNTGELFF
>TRBD2|TRBV2|.|TRBJ2-3
TGTGCCAGCAGTGAACTAGCGGGGAGCACAGATACGCAGTATTTT
CASSELAGSTDTQYF
>TRBD1|TRBV10-1|.|TRBJ2-3
TGCGCCAGCAGTGAACAGGGACAGAGCACAGATACGCAGTATTTT
CASSEQGQSTDTQYF
>TRBD1|TRBV29-1|.|TRBJ1-1
TGCAGCGTTACCGGGACAGGGTCGAACACTGAAGCTTTCTTT
CSVTGTGSNTEAFF
>.|TRBV6-5|.|TRBJ1-1
TGTGCCAGCAGTTCCACACACACTGAAGCTTTCTTT
CASSSTHTEAFF
>.|TRBV27|few|TRBJ2-1
TGTGCCAGCAGTTTCAGGCCCTTGAGCCGAAATGAGCAGTTCTTC
CASSFRPLSRNEQFF
>TRBD1|TRBV7-7|.|TRBJ2-7
TGTGCTAGCAGCTTAGGACAGGGGGGCTACGAGCAGTACTTC
CASSLGQGGYEQYF
>TRBD1|TRBV5-1|.|TRBJ2-3
TGCGCCAGCAGCTTGGATCAGGGGGAGCAGTATTTT
CASSLDQGEQYF
>.|TRBV2|.|TRBJ1-1
TGTGCCAGCAGGGCGGGGGTGCGAAACACTGAAGCTTTCTTT
CASRAGVRNTEAFF
>.|TRBV10-3|.|TRBJ2-2
TGTGCCACGATGGTGGGTTTGCAGGGCTGGGACACCGGGGAGCTGTTTTTT
CATMVGLQGWDTGELFF
>.|TRBV7-2|once|TRBJ2-7
TGTGCCAGCAGACACCAGGGGGGTGAGCAGTACTTC
CASRHQGGEQYF
>.|TRBV5-1|.|TRBJ2-7
TGCGCCAGCAGTCCCGACAGGATGTACGAGCAGTACTTC
CASSPDRMYEQYF
>TRBD1|TRBV5-4|.|TRBJ1-1
TGTGCCAGCAGCAGACAGGGCCGGTGGAACACTGAAGCTTTCTTT
CASSRQGRWNTEAFF
>TRBD2|TRBV19|.|TRBJ2-7
TGTGCCAGTAGACTCGGGACTAGCGGGGGGGCCTACGAGCAGTACTTC
CASRLGTSGGAYEQYF
>TRBD1|TRBV5-1|.|TRBJ2-7
TGCGCCAGCAGCTTGGGATCGTTTTGGGGACAGACCTACGAGCAGTACTTC
CASSLGSFWGQTYEQYF
>TRBD1|TRBV29-1|.|TRBJ1-1
TGCAGCGTGGCCGGGACAGGGAACATGAACACTGAAGCTTTCTTT
CSVAGTGNMNTEAFF
>.|TRBV7-6|.|TRBJ2-5
TGTGCCAGCAGCTCAGGGTCTCACCAAGAGACCCAGTACTTC
CASSSGSHQETQYF